The 3 T cell receptor beta chains given below trace back to one sample, sequenced in a study of cytomegalovirus exposure and HLA in healthy donors. The PCR was carried out with 60 Vbeta primers and 13 Jbeta primers. Clones were read by immunoSEQ multiplex PCR, and TCRdb kept only the in-frame ones, dropping some. Of more than 75,000 clones in the sample, more than 80% are singletons; the top ten hold around 2.3%. The sequenced material came from PBMCs. These receptors were collected from a man aged 18-30 years in good health and CMV-seronegative.

V usage is TRBV28 and J usage is TRBJ2-3, with D possibly being TRBD2 (5 bases). V was clipped by 2 bases and J by 6 bases, with 12 bases between them. Germline V CDR1 and CDR2: MDHEN, SYDVKM. The CDR3 totals 14 residues. The CDR3 bases are TGTGCCAGCAGTTTAGGCCTAGCACGGGATACGCAGTATTTT. It is translated as CASSLGLARDTQYF.

The V gene is TRBV7-2, the J gene TRBJ2-5; 11 nucleotides match TRBD1. With V trimmed by 5 bases and J by 5 bases, 7 bases remained unmatched. The length of the CDR3 is 15 residues. CDR1 and CDR2 (germline): SGHTA, FQGNSA. CDR3 nucleotide sequence: TGTGCCAGCAGCCCATGGACAGGGGGCGTTGAGACCCAGTACTTC. This gives the protein CASSPWTGGVETQYF. The whole variable domain, remainder taken from reference TRBV7-2 and TRBJ2-5, is GAGVSQSPSNKVTEKGKDVELRCDPISGHTALYWYRQSLGQGLEFLIYFQGNSAPDKSGLPSDRFSAERTGGSVSTLTIQRTQQEDSAVYLCASSPWTGGVETQYFGPGTRLLVL.

J is TRBJ2-7 and V is TRBV30; weak D call: TRBD2 (5 bases). Germline CDR1 GTSNPN, CDR2 SVGIG (reference sequence). This CDR3 region has 15 residues. Trimming took 4 bases from V and 4 from J, leaving 20 bases between them. The CDR3 sequence: CAWKTRGPPRYEQYF. As DNA, the CDR3 is TGTGCCTGGAAAACCCGAGGGCCCCCGCGGTACGAGCAGTACTTC. The whole variable domain, remainder taken from reference TRBV30 and TRBJ2-7, is SQTIHQWPATLVQPVGSPLSLECTVEGTSNPNLYWYRQAAGRGLQLLFYSVGIGQISSEVPQNLSASRPQDRQFILSSKKLLLSDSGFYLCAWKTRGPPRYEQYFGPGTRLTVT.